Presented here are 5 T cell receptor beta chains from one specimen sequenced in a study of graft-versus-host responses after intestinal transplantation. Libraries were prepared by immunoSEQ multiplex PCR; TCRdb keeps only in-frame clonotypes and omits some of them. This sample carries 15,000 to 20,000 clones, around 87% of them seen once, and the ten largest clones take roughly 6.6%. The sample was bone marrow, taken 120 to 130 days after intestinal transplantation. These receptors came from a human patient who received an intestinal transplant, so some T cells may come from the graft donor.

This chain's CDR3 is CASSRRTSGNTDTQYF. CDR3 coding DNA: TGTGCCAGTAGTAGAAGGACTAGCGGGAACACAGATACGCAGTATTTT. This chain links TRBV19 with TRBJ2-3, with TRBD2 matching 12 bases. The CDR3 length is 16 residues. The germline gives CDR1 LNHDA, CDR2 SQIVND (reference sequence). J lost 2 bases, V lost 4 bases, and 4 bases had no gene match.

V usage is TRBV15 and J usage is TRBJ1-5, with 9 nucleotides matching TRBD1. There are 15 residues in the CDR3. Germline V gene data show CDR1 as LNHNV and CDR2 as YYDKDF (reference sequence). V lost 1 base to trimming and J lost 6 bases; unmatched junction nucleotides: 4. The CDR3 sequence is CATSRGGTGIQPQHF. The CDR3 DNA is TGTGCCACCAGCAGAGGTGGGACAGGGATTCAGCCCCAGCATTTT. The whole variable domain, remainder taken from reference TRBV15 and TRBJ1-5, is DAMVIQNPRYQVTQFGKPVTLSCSQTLNHNVMYWYQQKSSQAPKLLFHYYDKDFNNEADTPDNFQSRRPNTSFCFLDIRSPGLGDTAMYLCATSRGGTGIQPQHFGDGTRLSIL.

The chain is built from TRBV7-9 and TRBJ2-1; a weak D match, TRBD2 (6 bases). This CDR3 comprises 17 residues. Germline V gene data show CDR1 as SEHNR and CDR2 as FQNEAQ (reference sequence). Trimming took 0 bases from V and 6 from J, leaving 18 bases between them. CDR3 loop: CASSLAGGGLLRNEQFF. For the CDR3, the DNA is TGTGCCAGCAGCTTAGCGGGAGGAGGGCTACTACGCAATGAGCAGTTCTTC.

This sequence joins TRBV2 and TRBJ1-1; D gene unclear. Trimming stripped 9 bases from V and 1 base from J, with 15 bases between. The CDR3 covers 14 residues. CDR1 and CDR2 (germline): SNHLY, FYNNEI. The CDR3 region has the DNA TGTGCCAGAGAACCGGTTGGAGGGAACACTGAAGCTTTCTTT. Residues: CAREPVGGNTEAFF.

This clone occurred once. The chain has TRBV27 and TRBJ1-6; tentative D call: TRBD1 (6 bases). In germline, CDR1 is MNHEY, CDR2 SMNVEV (reference sequence). Trimming took off 6 bases at V and 4 bases at J, with 13 bases between the two ends. This CDR3 contains 15 residues. The CDR3 nucleotides read TGTGCCAGCAGCCCCTTGCAGGGGTATAATTCACCCCTCCACTTT. Translating it yields CASSPLQGYNSPLHF.